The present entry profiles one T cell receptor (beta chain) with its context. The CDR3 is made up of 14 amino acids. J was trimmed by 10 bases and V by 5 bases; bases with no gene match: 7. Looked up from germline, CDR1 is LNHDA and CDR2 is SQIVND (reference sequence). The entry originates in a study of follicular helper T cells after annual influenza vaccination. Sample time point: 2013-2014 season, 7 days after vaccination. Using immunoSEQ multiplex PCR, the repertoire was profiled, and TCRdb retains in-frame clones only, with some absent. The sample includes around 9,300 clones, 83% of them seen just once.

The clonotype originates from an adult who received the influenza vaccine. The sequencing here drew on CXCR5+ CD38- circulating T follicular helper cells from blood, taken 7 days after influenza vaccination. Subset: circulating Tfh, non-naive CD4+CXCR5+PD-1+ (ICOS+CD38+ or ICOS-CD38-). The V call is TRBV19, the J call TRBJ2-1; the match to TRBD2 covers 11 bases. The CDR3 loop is CASSVAGGGGEQFF. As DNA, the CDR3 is TGTGCCAGTAGTGTAGCGGGAGGGGGAGGGGAGCAGTTCTTC.